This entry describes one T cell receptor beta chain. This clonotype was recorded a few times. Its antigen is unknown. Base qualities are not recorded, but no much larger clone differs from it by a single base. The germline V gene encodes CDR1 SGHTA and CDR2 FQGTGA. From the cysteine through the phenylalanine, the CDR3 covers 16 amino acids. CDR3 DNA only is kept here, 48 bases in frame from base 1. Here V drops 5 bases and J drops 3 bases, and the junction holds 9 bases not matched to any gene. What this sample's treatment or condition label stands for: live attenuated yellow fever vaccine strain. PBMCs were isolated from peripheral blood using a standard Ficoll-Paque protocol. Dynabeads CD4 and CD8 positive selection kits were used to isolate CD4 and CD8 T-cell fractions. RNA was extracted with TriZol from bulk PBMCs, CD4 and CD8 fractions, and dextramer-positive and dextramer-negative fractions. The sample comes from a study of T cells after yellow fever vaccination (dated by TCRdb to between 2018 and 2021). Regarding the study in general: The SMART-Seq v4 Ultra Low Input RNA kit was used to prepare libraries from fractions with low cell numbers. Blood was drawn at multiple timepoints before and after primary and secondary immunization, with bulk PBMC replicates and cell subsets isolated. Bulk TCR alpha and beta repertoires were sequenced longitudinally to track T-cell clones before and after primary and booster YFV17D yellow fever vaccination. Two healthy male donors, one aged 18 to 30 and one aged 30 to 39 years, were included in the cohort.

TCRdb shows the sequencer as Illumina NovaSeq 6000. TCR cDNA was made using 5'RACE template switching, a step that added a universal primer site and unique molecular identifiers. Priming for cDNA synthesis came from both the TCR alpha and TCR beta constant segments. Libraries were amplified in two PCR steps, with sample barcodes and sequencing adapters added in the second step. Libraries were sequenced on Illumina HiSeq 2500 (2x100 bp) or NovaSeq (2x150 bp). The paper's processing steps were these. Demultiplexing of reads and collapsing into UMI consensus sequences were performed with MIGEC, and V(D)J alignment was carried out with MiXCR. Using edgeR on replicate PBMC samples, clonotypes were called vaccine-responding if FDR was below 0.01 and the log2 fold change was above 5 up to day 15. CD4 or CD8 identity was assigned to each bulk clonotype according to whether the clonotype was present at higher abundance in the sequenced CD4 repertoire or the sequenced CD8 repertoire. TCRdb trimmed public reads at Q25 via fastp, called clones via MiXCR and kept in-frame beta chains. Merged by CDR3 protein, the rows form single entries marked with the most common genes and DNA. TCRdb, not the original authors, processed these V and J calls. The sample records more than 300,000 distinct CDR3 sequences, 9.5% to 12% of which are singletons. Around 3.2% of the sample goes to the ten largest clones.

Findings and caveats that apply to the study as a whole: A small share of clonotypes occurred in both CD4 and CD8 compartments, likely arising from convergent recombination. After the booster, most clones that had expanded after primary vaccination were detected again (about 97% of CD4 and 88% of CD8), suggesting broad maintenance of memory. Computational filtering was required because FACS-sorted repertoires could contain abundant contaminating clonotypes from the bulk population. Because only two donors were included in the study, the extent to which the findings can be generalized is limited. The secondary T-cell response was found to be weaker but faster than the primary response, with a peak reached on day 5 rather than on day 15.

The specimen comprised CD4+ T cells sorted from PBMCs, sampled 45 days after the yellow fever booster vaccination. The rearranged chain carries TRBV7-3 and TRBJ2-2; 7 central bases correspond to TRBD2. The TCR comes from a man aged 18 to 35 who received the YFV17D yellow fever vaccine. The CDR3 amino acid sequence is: CASSPTRGEDTGELFF. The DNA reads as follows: TGTGCCAGCAGCCCTACTCGGGGGGAGGACACCGGGGAGCTGTTTTTT.